This T cell receptor (beta chain) comes out of a study of shared clonotypes between healthy human individuals. On the study more broadly: Researchers assigned three CD4 naive, three CD4 memory, two CD8 naive and one CD8 memory plate to each donor.

V was pared by 5 bases and J by 0 bases, with 10 bases between. The CDR3 contains 14 residues. CDR1 is MNHNY and CDR2 is SVGAGI in the germline V gene (reference sequence). Method: immunoSEQ multiplex PCR; TCRdb's copy keeps in-frame clones and lacks some. Altogether 2 million to 2.5 million clones are present, about 90% being singletons, with the ten largest covering approximately 0.4%. Notes on this clone: The antigen is undetermined.

Whole-study findings and limits: With few donors, the genetic and exposure-history diversity represented was limited. Generally, estimated richness proved larger in naive subsets than it did in memory subsets.

Donation came from healthy HIV-negative adults that had no recent acute infections or vaccinations. Sequenced input: naive CD4+ T cells from PBMCs. Subset specified: CD45RA+ positively selected. The gene calls are TRBV6-6 and TRBJ2-5; no definite D call. The TCR comes from a man younger than 30 in good health. Some clones in this sample may be carry-over from other donors' samples. The CDR3 DNA is TGTGCCAGCAGTCCTGACCTTTACCAAGAGACCCAGTACTTC. Translating it yields CASSPDLYQETQYF.